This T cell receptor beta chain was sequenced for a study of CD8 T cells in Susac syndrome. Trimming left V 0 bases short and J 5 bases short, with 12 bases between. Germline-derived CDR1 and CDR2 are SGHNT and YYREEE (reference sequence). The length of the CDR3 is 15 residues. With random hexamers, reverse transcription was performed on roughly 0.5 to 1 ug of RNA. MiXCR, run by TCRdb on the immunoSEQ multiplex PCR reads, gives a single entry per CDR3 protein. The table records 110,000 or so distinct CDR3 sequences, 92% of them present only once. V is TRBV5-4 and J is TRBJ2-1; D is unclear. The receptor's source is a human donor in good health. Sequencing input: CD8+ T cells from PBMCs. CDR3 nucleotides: TGTGCCAGCAGCTTGGGGGCCGAACGCCACAATGAGCAGTTCTTC. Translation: CASSLGAERHNEQFF. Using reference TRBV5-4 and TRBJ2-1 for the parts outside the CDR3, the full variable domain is ETGVTQSPTHLIKTRGQQVTLRCSSQSGHNTVSWYQQALGQGPQFIFQYYREEENGRGNFPPRFSGLQFPNYSSELNVNALELDDSALYLCASSLGAERHNEQFFGPGTRLTVL.